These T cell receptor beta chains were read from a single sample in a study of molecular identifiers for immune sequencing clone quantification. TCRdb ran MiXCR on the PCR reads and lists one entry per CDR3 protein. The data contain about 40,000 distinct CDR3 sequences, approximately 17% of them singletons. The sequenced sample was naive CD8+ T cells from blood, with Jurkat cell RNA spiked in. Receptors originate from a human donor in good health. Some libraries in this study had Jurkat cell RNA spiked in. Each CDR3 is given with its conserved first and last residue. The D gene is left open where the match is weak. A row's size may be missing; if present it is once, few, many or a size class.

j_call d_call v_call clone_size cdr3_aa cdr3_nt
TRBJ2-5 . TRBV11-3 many CASSLRGEETQYF TGTGCCAGCAGCTTACGGGGAGAAGAGACCCAGTACTTC
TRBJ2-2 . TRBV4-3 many CASSPGTYYTGELFF TGCGCCAGCAGCCCCGGGACCTACTACACCGGGGAGCTGTTTTTT
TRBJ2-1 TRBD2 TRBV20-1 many CSAESSGNYNEQFF TGCAGTGCTGAATCTAGCGGAAACTACAATGAGCAGTTCTTC
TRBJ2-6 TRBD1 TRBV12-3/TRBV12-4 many CASSNRGEWSGANVLTF TGTGCCAGCAGTAACAGGGGGGAGTGGTCTGGGGCCAACGTCCTGACTTTC
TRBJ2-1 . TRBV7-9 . CASSLVAAYNEQFF TGTGCCAGCAGCTTAGTCGCAGCCTACAATGAGCAGTTCTTC
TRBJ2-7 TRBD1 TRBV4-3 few CASSQGRGTGLSYEQYF TGCGCCAGCAGCCAAGGAAGAGGGACAGGCTTATCCTACGAGCAGTACTTC
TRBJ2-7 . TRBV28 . CASSFSSVNSYEQYF TGTGCCAGCAGTTTTTCTTCGGTGAACTCCTACGAGCAGTACTTC
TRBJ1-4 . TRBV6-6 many CASGGTKEEKLFF TGTGCCAGCGGCGGGACCAAAGAAGAAAAACTGTTTTTT
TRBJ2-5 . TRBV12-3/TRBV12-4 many CASSEEVVQYF TGTGCCAGCAGTGAGGAGGTCGTCCAGTACTTC
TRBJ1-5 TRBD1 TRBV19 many CASNTGVHQPQHF TGTGCCAGTAATACAGGGGTACATCAGCCCCAGCATTTT
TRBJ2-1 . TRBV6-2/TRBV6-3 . CASSYSGLYNEQFF TGTGCCAGCAGTTATTCCGGGCTTTACAATGAGCAGTTCTTC
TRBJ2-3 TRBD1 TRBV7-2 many CASSLGGGTAYTDTQYF TGTGCCAGCAGCTTAGGAGGTGGGACAGCCTACACAGATACGCAGTATTTT
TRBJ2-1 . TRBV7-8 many CASSLLRSVSYNEQFF TGTGCCAGCAGCTTGTTGCGCTCAGTCTCTTACAATGAGCAGTTCTTC
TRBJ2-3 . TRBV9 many CASSVAGTSTDTQYF TGTGCCAGCAGCGTAGCAGGAACTAGCACAGATACGCAGTATTTT
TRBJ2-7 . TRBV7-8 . CASSSPHTYEQYF TGTGCCAGCAGCTCCCCACACACATACGAGCAGTACTTC
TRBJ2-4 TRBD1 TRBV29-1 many CSVTGAKNIQYF TGCAGCGTTACAGGGGCTAAAAACATTCAGTACTTC
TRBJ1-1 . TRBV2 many CASSVPSSMNTEAFF TGTGCCAGCAGTGTACCCTCATCAATGAACACTGAAGCTTTCTTT
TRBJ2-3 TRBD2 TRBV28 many CASSDPGLAGGPGDTQYF TGTGCCAGTTCTGACCCGGGACTAGCGGGAGGGCCGGGAGATACGCAGTATTTT
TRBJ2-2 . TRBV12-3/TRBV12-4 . CASSPGIGELFF TGTGCCAGCAGTCCTGGGATCGGGGAGCTGTTTTTT
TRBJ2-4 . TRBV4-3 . CASSQAYSAKNIQYF TGCGCCAGCAGCCAAGCTTACTCAGCCAAAAACATTCAGTACTTC
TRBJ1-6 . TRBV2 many CASRSAGSYNSPLHF TGTGCCAGCAGAAGCGCAGGGTCCTATAATTCACCCCTCCACTTT
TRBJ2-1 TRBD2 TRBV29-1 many CSVGSSGRPFLNEQFF TGCAGCGTTGGTTCTAGCGGGAGGCCCTTCCTCAATGAGCAGTTCTTC
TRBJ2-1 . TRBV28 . CASSSPIDYDEQFF TGTGCCAGCAGTTCTCCGATCGACTACGATGAGCAGTTCTTC
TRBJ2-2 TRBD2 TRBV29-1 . CSVEVFTSGRFTGELFF TGCAGCGTTGAAGTTTTTACTAGCGGGAGATTCACCGGGGAGCTGTTTTTT